The present T cell receptor beta chain was sequenced within a study of blood T cell repertoires in COVID-19. The table came from immunoSEQ multiplex PCR; TCRdb's copy has only in-frame clones and leaves some out. The sample includes some 90,000 clones, roughly 86% seen only once; the top ten take roughly 27%. V was pared by 10 bases and J by 0 bases, with 13 bases between. The CDR3 runs 14 residues. Germline lookup yields CDR1 MNHEY and CDR2 SMNVEV (reference sequence). The sequencing input was peripheral blood. V usage is TRBV27 and J usage is TRBJ1-3; no definite D call. The sequence was collected from a human donor in a cohort sampled during active COVID-19. CDR3 in amino acids: CATKTRSSGNTIYF. DNA for the CDR3: TGTGCCACCAAAACCCGGAGCTCTGGAAACACCATATATTTT.